This TCR beta chain derives from a study of blood T cell repertoires in COVID-19. The protocol was immunoSEQ multiplex PCR, while the TCRdb copy is restricted to in-frame clones and leaves out a portion. The profile shows 250,000 to 350,000 clones, 88% of them singletons. The sequence was obtained from a woman in her sixties in a cohort exposed to, infected with or recovered from COVID-19 (not recorded which). Sequenced input: PBMCs or T cells enriched from blood (not recorded which).

CDR3 protein: CASSSRGQINEKLFF. For the CDR3, the DNA is TGTGCCAGCAGCTCAAGGGGACAGATTAATGAAAAACTGTTTTTT. V usage is TRBV11-2 and J usage is TRBJ1-4, with 7 bases aligning to TRBD1. With V trimmed by 4 bases and J by 4 bases, 6 bases remained unmatched. Germline V gene data show CDR1 as SGHAT and CDR2 as FQNNGV. The CDR3 sequence is 15 residues long.